These T cell receptor beta chains were read from a single sample in a study of human T cells and chemical hapten exposure. TCRdb itself ran the RACE reads through MiXCR, one entry per CDR3 protein. The sample consists of 95,000 to 150,000 distinct CDR3 sequences, around 10% of them appearing once. Here the sequenced sample was whole blood, taken in connection with sensitization to the hapten diphenylcyclopropenone (DPC). These receptors all stem from a woman aged 45-65 years with alopecia areata. Some clones in this sample may be carry-over from other donors' samples. CDR3s include the opening cysteine and the closing phenylalanine or tryptophan. The D gene is left open where the match is weak. Only some rows state a clone size, as once, few, many or a class for expanded clones.

size | J | D | V | CDR3 | DNA
NA | TRBJ2-3 | TRBD2 | TRBV12-3/TRBV12-4 | CASSPLAGATDTQYF | TGTGCCAGCAGTCCACTAGCGGGAGCCACAGATACGCAGTATTTT
many | TRBJ2-1 | TRBD1 | TRBV12-3/TRBV12-4 | CASSRDRDYNEQFF | TGTGCCAGCAGTCGGGACAGGGACTACAATGAGCAGTTCTTC
NA | TRBJ1-2 | TRBD1 | TRBV29-1 | CSVGDRVYGYTF | TGCAGCGTTGGTGACAGGGTGTATGGCTACACCTTC
NA | TRBJ2-2 | TRBD2 | TRBV4-3 | CASSQAASGRTNTGELFF | TGCGCCAGCAGCCAAGCAGCTAGCGGCCGCACTAACACCGGGGAGCTGTTTTTT
NA | TRBJ1-3 | NA | TRBV20-1 | CSARGVPYSGNTIYF | TGCAGTGCTAGAGGGGTGCCCTACTCTGGAAACACCATATATTTT
NA | TRBJ1-2 | NA | TRBV5-5 | CASSLTGVYGYTF | TGTGCCAGCAGCTTGACAGGAGTCTATGGCTACACCTTC
NA | TRBJ2-6 | NA | TRBV7-9 | CAGYWAWSGANVLTF | TGTGCCGGATACTGGGCTTGGTCTGGGGCCAACGTCCTGACTTTC
few | TRBJ1-3 | NA | TRBV20-1 | CSATIDSGNTIYF | TGCAGTGCTACCATCGACTCTGGAAACACCATATATTTT
NA | TRBJ1-1 | NA | TRBV5-1 | CASSLGHATNTEAFF | TGCGCCAGCAGCTTGGGCCATGCTACTAACACTGAAGCTTTCTTT
few | TRBJ1-6 | NA | TRBV14 | CASSRDSSYNSPLHF | TGTGCCAGCAGCCGAGACAGCTCCTATAATTCACCCCTCCACTTT
many | TRBJ1-1 | NA | TRBV12-3/TRBV12-4 | CASRLLNTEAFF | TGTGCCAGCAGACTACTGAACACTGAAGCTTTCTTT